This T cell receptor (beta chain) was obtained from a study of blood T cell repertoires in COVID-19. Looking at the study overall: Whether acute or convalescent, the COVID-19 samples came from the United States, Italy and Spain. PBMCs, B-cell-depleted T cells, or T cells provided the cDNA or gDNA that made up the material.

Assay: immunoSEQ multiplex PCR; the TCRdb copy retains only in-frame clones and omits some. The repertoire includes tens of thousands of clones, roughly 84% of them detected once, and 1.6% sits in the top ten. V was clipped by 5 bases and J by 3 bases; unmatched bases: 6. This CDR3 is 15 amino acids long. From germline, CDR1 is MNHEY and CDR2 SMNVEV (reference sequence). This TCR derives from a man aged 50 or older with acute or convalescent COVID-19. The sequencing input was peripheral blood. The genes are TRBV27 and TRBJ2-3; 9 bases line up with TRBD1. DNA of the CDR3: TGTGCCAGCAGTCAAACAGGGGGCGGAACAGATACGCAGTATTTT. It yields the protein CASSQTGGGTDTQYF.